A single sample gave rise to the 10 T cell receptor beta chains below, sequenced in a study of vaccination effects on CD4 cells after COVID-19. TCRdb's table, derived via immunoSEQ multiplex PCR, lists solely in-frame clones and lacks some. The table has about 45,000 clones, 72% seen once. Having been cultured for approximately ten days, the cells underwent CD4+ T cell isolation. The vaccine given was either BNT162b2 or mRNA-1273, in two doses. Antigen specificity for these receptors is unknown. This sample comprised CD4+ T cells from PBMCs cultured without peptide, obtained after COVID-19 vaccination. The receptors derive from a human donor who received a COVID-19 vaccine.

V and J are TRBV6-5 and TRBJ2-5; D may be TRBD1 or TRBD2 (5 bases each). The CDR3 spans 13 residues. CDR1 is MNHEY and CDR2 is SVGAGI in the germline V gene. V was shortened by 6 bases and J by 5 bases, with 13 bases between the two germline ends. The chain's CDR3 is CASSPGTIETQYF. CDR3 DNA: TGTGCCAGCAGCCCCGGGACGATCGAGACCCAGTACTTC.

The CDR3, as DNA: TGCGCCAGCAGTGAGTCGAGGCTAGCGGGGACCAATGAGCAGTTCTTC. Protein: CASSESRLAGTNEQFF. The rearrangement uses TRBV10-2 and TRBJ2-1; 9 positions agree with TRBD2. Germline lookup yields CDR1 WSHSY and CDR2 SAAADI. The CDR3 totals 16 residues. Trimming at V came to 0 bases and at J to 6 bases, leaving 6 bases not matched to a gene.

The chain carries TRBV9 and TRBJ2-4, with 8 bases that match TRBD1. The germline V gene encodes CDR1 SGDLS and CDR2 YYNGEE. CDR3 length: 14 amino acids. Trimming at V came to 0 bases and at J to 10 bases, leaving 6 bases not matched to a gene. CDR3 protein: CASSVEGQAQIQYF. For the CDR3, the DNA is TGTGCCAGCAGCGTAGAGGGACAGGCGCAGATTCAGTACTTC.

The chain uses TRBV10-3 and TRBJ1-6; the D gene is possibly TRBD1 (6 bases). Germline V gene sequence: CDR1 ENHRY, CDR2 SYGVKD. Trimming shortened V by 11 bases and J by 6 bases, and 14 bases separated the two germline ends. CDR3 length: 13 amino acids. The chain's CDR3 is CALRGDGNSPLHF. The CDR3 DNA reads TGTGCCCTAAGGGGGGACGGTAATTCACCCCTCCACTTT.

This clone showed up just a few times. This chain connects TRBV3-1 (or the pseudogene TRBV3-2) to TRBJ1-4, with 8 bases that match TRBD1. The CDR3 is 14 residues long. Trimming removed 6 bases from V and 3 bases from J; junction bases left unmatched: 3. Germline V gene sequence: CDR1 LGHDT, CDR2 YNNKEL (reference sequence). The CDR3 is CASRPDRANEKLFF. The CDR3 coding sequence is TGTGCCAGCAGGCCGGACAGGGCTAATGAAAAACTGTTTTTT.

This chain's CDR3 is CSASAGTEYQPQHF. CDR3 sequence (DNA): TGCAGTGCTAGTGCCGGGACAGAGTATCAGCCCCAGCATTTT. The chain couples TRBV20-1 to TRBJ1-5; TRBD1 agrees at 7 bases. V trimming: 3 bases; J trimming: 5 bases; junction bases outside the gene matches: 7. The CDR3 runs 14 residues. Germline CDR1 and CDR2: DFQATT and SNEGSKA (reference sequence).

At least ten counts were recorded for this clone. The V call is TRBV12-3 or TRBV12-4, the J call TRBJ1-5; D remains ambiguous. The V and J ends lost 5 bases and 6 bases respectively, with 11 bases between them. The CDR3 loop spans 13 amino acids. CDR3 sequence reads: CASSQQSGQPQHF. In nucleotides, the CDR3 is TGTGCCAGCAGTCAGCAATCGGGTCAGCCCCAGCATTTT.

This chain joins TRBV18 and TRBJ2-5; 7 positions match TRBD1. Unmatched junction bases numbered 8, after V lost 8 bases and J lost 2 bases. This CDR3 contains 14 residues. The V gene's germline CDR1 is KGHSH and CDR2 LQKENI. CDR3 region: CASAMTQGQETQYF. The CDR3 nucleotides read TGTGCCAGCGCCATGACACAGGGGCAAGAGACCCAGTACTTC.

The rearrangement uses TRBV5-1 and TRBJ1-3; D unclear. V gave up 4 bases and J gave up 5 bases, with 22 bases separating them. The germline V gene has CDR1 SGHRS and CDR2 YFSETQ. The CDR3 is made up of 17 amino acids. The CDR3: CASSEPGLRTRRNTIYF. The CDR3, as DNA: TGCGCCAGCAGCGAACCCGGTCTCCGGACGCGACGAAACACCATATATTTT.

This clone was seen a few times. The V gene is TRBV11-2, the J gene TRBJ2-3; weak D call: TRBD1 (5 bases). CDR3 size: 13 residues. The germline CDR1 and CDR2 sequences are SGHAT and FQNNGV. The V end lost 0 bases, the J end lost 7 bases, and 8 bases lay between the germline ends. DNA of the CDR3: TGTGCCAGCAGCTTAGACAAGGGGAATACGCAGTATTTT. Encoded protein: CASSLDKGNTQYF.